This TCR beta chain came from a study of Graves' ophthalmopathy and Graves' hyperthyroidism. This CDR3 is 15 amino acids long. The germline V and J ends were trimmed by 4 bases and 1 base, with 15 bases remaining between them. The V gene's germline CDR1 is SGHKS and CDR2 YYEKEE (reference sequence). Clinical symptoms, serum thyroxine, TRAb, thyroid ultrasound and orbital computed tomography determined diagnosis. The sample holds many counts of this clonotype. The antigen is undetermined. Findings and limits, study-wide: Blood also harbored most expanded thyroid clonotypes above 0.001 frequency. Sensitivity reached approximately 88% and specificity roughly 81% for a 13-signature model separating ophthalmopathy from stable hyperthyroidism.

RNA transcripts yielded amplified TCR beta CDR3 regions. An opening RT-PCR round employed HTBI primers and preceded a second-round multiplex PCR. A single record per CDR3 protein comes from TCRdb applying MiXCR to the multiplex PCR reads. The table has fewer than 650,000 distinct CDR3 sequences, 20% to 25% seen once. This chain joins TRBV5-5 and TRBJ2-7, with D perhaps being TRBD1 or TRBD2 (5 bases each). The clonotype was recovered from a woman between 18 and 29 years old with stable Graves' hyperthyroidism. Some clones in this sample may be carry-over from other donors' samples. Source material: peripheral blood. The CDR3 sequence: CASSTPGQRSYEQYF. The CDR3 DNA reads TGTGCCAGCAGCACGCCGGGGCAGAGATCCTACGAGCAGTACTTC.